The rows below give T cell receptor beta chains drawn from one sample of a study of OX40 agonist ivuxolimab in advanced cancers. The data were produced by immunoSEQ multiplex PCR, yet TCRdb's version contains in-frame clones alone and is incomplete. This table has around 70,000 clones, 80% to 90% appearing once. The sample consisted of CD4+ or CD8+ T cells sorted from blood, taken in a trial of the OX40 agonist ivuxolimab. These receptors were obtained from an adult with an advanced solid tumor such as melanoma, head and neck, liver or kidney cancer. Each CDR3 is given with its conserved first and last residue. A D gene is named only where the DNA matches it firmly. Some rows mark clone size as missing; the rest say once, few, many or name a class of expanded clone.

V	J	size	D	DNA	CDR3
TRBV5-1	TRBJ2-7	NA	NA	TGCGCCAGCAGCTTAACTAGCCGGGACTCCGCCTACGAGCAGTACTTC	CASSLTSRDSAYEQYF
TRBV7-9	TRBJ1-5	NA	NA	TGTGCCAGCAGCCGATGGGGAGGGGAGGAGCCCCAGCATTTT	CASSRWGGEEPQHF
TRBV5-6	TRBJ2-1	NA	NA	TGTGCCAGCAGCTTGGAGGTGGAGGGCAATGAGCAGTTCTTC	CASSLEVEGNEQFF
TRBV6-1	TRBJ2-3	NA	NA	TGTGCCAGCAGTGAAGGCCGAAAGCGCACAGATACGCAGTATTTT	CASSEGRKRTDTQYF
TRBV28	TRBJ2-7	NA	NA	TGTGCCAGCACCAGAAGTCCCCGCTACGAGCAGTACTTC	CASTRSPRYEQYF
TRBV18	TRBJ2-2	NA	NA	TGTGCCAGCTCACCAGGCAGGGGCGACTCGAACACCGGGGAGCTGTTTTTT	CASSPGRGDSNTGELFF
TRBV28	TRBJ2-1	NA	NA	TGTGCCAGCAGCAATCAGTTTGCGGGAATCTTGGATGAGCAGTTCTTC	CASSNQFAGILDEQFF
TRBV11-2	TRBJ1-1	once	NA	TGTGCCAGCAGCTTGCTGGGTCGTACGAACACTGAAGCTTTCTTT	CASSLLGRTNTEAFF
TRBV29-1	TRBJ1-4	few	NA	TGCAGCGCCCGACGCGGGGGCAGGAATGAAAAACTGTTTTTT	CSARRGGRNEKLFF
TRBV6-6	TRBJ1-5	once	NA	TGTGCCAGCAGTTACCCACGTCAACCCCAGCATTTT	CASSYPRQPQHF
TRBV7-6	TRBJ2-1	NA	TRBD2	TGTGCCAGCAGCTCCCGAGTGAGCGGGAGGTCCCACAATGAGCAGTTCTTC	CASSSRVSGRSHNEQFF